The 3 T cell receptor beta chains listed next were all sequenced from one sample in a study of T-cell reconstitution after alpha-beta-depleted transplantation in children. Researchers prepared the TCRbeta library using unique molecular identifiers, the study reports. In TCRdb, the PCR reads were re-called with MiXCR into one record per CDR3 protein. Of about 980,000 distinct CDR3 sequences listed, about 30% are singletons. The material sequenced was PBMCs, mostly from graft donor cells, taken 360 days after TCRalphabeta/CD19-depleted stem cell transplant. These receptors all come from a boy younger than two who had a stem cell transplant for SCID, so the T cells may come from the graft donor.

The chain combines TRBV7-9 with TRBJ2-7; D remains unclear. CDR1 is SEHNR, CDR2 FQNEAQ, per germline (reference sequence). The CDR3 loop spans 14 amino acids. With 0 bases removed from V and 7 bases from J, the gap between germline ends came to 13 bases. The CDR3 coding sequence is TGTGCCAGCAGCTTAGCCTCGGCTGACCCGGAGCAGTACTTC. Translated, it gives CASSLASADPEQYF.

The chain combines TRBV18 with TRBJ2-1; TRBD2 aligns across 7 bases. V shed 2 bases, J shed 4 bases, and the junction held 5 bases outside the gene matches. The CDR3 is made up of 15 amino acids. CDR1 and CDR2 from the germline V gene are KGHSH and LQKENI. The DNA for the CDR3 is TGTGCCAGCTCACCAATGAGCGGGGTATACAATGAGCAGTTCTTC. It is translated as CASSPMSGVYNEQFF.

The sample holds a few counts of this clonotype. The chain recombines TRBV4-3 with TRBJ2-1, with 10 bases fitting TRBD1. Trimming took 10 bases from V and 4 from J; bases not matched to a gene: 25. From germline, CDR1 is LGHNA and CDR2 YSLEER. The CDR3 contains 20 residues. The CDR3 here is CANHLNTGTGVLLGYNEQFF. CDR3 coding DNA: TGCGCCAACCACCTCAATACCGGGACAGGGGTCCTGCTGGGGTACAATGAGCAGTTCTTC.